The 2 T cell receptor beta chains listed next were all sequenced from one sample in a study of T cells in Graves' hyperthyroidism and ophthalmopathy. RNA transcripts yielded amplified TCR beta CDR3 regions. Researchers ran a first-round RT-PCR on the TCR CDR3 using the HTBI primer set. MiXCR was run by TCRdb on the multiplex PCR reads, yielding one entry per CDR3 protein. The sample lists 300,000 to 400,000 distinct CDR3 sequences, roughly 18% occurring once. The sample was blood. Receptor source: a man younger than 35 with Graves' ophthalmopathy.

Note on this clonotype: At one boundary the junction diverges from the germline segment, which might be a read error. The rearrangement links TRBV10-3 to TRBJ2-1, with D perhaps being TRBD1 or TRBD2 (7 bases each). The germline CDR1 and CDR2 sequences are ENHRY and SYGVKD. The CDR3 spans 14 residues. CDR3 coding DNA: TGTGCCACAGGGGGGGGCACCTCCCACAATGAGCAGTTCTTC. It translates to CATGGGTSHNEQFF.

The chain is built from TRBV28 and TRBJ1-2; D possibly corresponds to TRBD1 (5 bases). Germline CDR1 and CDR2: MDHEN and SYDVKM. The CDR3 length is 15 residues. V shed 7 bases and J shed 4 bases, with 19 bases lying between them. CDR3 in DNA: TGTGCCAGCAACTTGGGAGGGGCGGGGGTCTATGGCTACACCTTC. Translated: CASNLGGAGVYGYTF.